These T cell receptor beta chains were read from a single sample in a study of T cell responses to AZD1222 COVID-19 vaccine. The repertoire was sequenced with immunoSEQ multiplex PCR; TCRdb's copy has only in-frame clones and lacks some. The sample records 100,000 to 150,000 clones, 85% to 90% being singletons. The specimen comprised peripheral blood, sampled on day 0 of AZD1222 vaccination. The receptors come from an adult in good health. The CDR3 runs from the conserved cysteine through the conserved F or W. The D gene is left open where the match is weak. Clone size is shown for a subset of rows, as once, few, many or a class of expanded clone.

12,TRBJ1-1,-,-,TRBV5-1,TGCGCCAGCAGTGGGCCCGGGAATGAAGCTTTCTTT,CASSGPGNEAFF
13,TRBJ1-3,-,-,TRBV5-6,TGTGCCAGCAGCTTGGTGGCTGGAAACACCATATATTTT,CASSLVAGNTIYF
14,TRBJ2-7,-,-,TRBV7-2,TGTGCCAGCAGCTCCGGGACCCTTTCCTACGAGCAGTACTTC,CASSSGTLSYEQYF
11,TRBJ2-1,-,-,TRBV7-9,TGTGCCAGCAGCCGCTACAATGAGCAGTTCTTC,CASSRYNEQFF
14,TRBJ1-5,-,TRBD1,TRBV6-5,TGTGCCAGCAGTTGGACAGGGGGCGAGCAGCCCCAGCATTTT,CASSWTGGEQPQHF
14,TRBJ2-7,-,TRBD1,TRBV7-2,TGTGCCAGCAGCTCGCGACAGGGGGCCCGCGAGCAGTACTTC,CASSSRQGAREQYF
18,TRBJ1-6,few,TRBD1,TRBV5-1,TGCGCCAGCAGCTTGGAGGCCCTGGGACAGGGATTAAATTCACCCCTCCACTTT,CASSLEALGQGLNSPLHF
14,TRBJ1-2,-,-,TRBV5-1,TGCGCCAGCAGCTTGGCCGGGAACGGGGAGGGCTACACCTTC,CASSLAGNGEGYTF
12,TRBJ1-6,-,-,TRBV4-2,TGTGCCAGCAGCCCGGACGATTCACCCCTCCACTTT,CASSPDDSPLHF
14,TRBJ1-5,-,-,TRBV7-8,TGTGCCAGCAGCTTAGAGAGGGAGTTGGGGACCCAGCATTTT,CASSLERELGTQHF
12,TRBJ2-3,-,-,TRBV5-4,TGTGCCAGCAGACGTAGCACAGATACGCAGTATTTT,CASRRSTDTQYF
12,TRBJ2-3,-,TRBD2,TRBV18,TGTGCCAGCTCACGGGAGGGAGATACGCAGTATTTT,CASSREGDTQYF
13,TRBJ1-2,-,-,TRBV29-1,TGCAGCGTTGATGTGGGGCGGAGTTATGGCTACACCTTC,CSVDVGRSYGYTF
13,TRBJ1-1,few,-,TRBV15,TGTGCCACCAGCCGCTTTGGGAACACTGAAGCTTTCTTT,CATSRFGNTEAFF
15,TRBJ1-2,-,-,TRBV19,TGTGCCAGTAGTATGTCGTCGGCAGGGTACTATGGCTACACCTTC,CASSMSSAGYYGYTF
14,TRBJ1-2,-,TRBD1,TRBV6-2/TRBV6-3,TGTGCCAGCAGCCCGGGACAGGGAGGAGTTGGCTACACCTTC,CASSPGQGGVGYTF
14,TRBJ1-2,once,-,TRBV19,TGTGCCAGTAGTATAGGGGCAGTGCTGTATGGCTACACCTTC,CASSIGAVLYGYTF
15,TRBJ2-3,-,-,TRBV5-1,TGCGCCAGCAGCTTGGGCGGTCGTAGCACAGATACGCAGTATTTT,CASSLGGRSTDTQYF
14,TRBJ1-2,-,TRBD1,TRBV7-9,TGTGCCAGCAACAGACAGGGGGGGAACTATGGCTACACCTTC,CASNRQGGNYGYTF
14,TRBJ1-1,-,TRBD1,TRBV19,TGTGCCAGTAGTGACCAGGGGGGAATCGCTGAAGCTTTCTTT,CASSDQGGIAEAFF
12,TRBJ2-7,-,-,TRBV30,TGTGCCTGGAGTTCTGTAGTTTACGAGCAGTACTTC,CAWSSVVYEQYF
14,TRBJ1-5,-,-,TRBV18,TGTGCCAGCTCACAGGGTGGGAGCAATCAGCCCCAGCATTTT,CASSQGGSNQPQHF
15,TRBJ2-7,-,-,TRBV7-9,TGTGCCAGCAGCTTAGCTGCACAGAGTCCCTACGAGCAGTACTTC,CASSLAAQSPYEQYF
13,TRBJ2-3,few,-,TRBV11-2,TGTGCCAGCAGCACTCCCCGGACCCGGGGGCAGTATTTT,CASSTPRTRGQYF
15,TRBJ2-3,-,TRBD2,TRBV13,TGTGCCAGCAGCCCGAGGGAGGGGAGTCCAGATACGCAGTATTTT,CASSPREGSPDTQYF
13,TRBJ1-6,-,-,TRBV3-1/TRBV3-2,TGTGCCAGCAGCCTACAGGTTAATTCACCCCTCCACTTT,CASSLQVNSPLHF
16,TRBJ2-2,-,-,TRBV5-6,TGTGCCAGCACTTCTGGGACTCCTACCAACACCGGGGAGCTGTTTTTT,CASTSGTPTNTGELFF
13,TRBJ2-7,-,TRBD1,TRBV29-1,TGCAGCGTCGCCGGGACAGGGGCGTACGAGCAGTACTTC,CSVAGTGAYEQYF
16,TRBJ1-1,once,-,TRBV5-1,TGCGCCAGCAGAGGGACAAGTCAGGTTGGGAACACTGAAGCTTTCTTT,CASRGTSQVGNTEAFF
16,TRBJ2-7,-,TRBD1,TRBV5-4,TGTGCCAGCAGCTTAACTCCCGGGACAGCCGCCTACGAGCAGTACTTC,CASSLTPGTAAYEQYF
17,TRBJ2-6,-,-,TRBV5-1,TGCGCCAGCAGCCCCCAGGGGGGAGGCTCTGGGGCCAACGTCCTGACTTTC,CASSPQGGGSGANVLTF
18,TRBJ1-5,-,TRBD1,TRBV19,TGTGCCAGTAGTATAACGGCAGGGGGAACCTATAGCAATCAGCCCCAGCATTTT,CASSITAGGTYSNQPQHF
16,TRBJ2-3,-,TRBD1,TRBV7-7,TGTGCCAGCAGCTTAGGAGGGACAGGGGCCGGAGATACGCAGTATTTT,CASSLGGTGAGDTQYF
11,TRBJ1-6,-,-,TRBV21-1,TGTGCCAGCTCACCCGGGTCACCCCTCCACTTT,CASSPGSPLHF
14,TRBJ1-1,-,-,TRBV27,TGTGCCAGCAGTTTTTTTAGTTCGAACACTGAAGCTTTCTTT,CASSFFSSNTEAFF
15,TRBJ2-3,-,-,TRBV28,TGTGCCAGCAGTACGACCCAAATTAGCACAGATACGCAGTATTTT,CASSTTQISTDTQYF
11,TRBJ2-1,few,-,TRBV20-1,TGCAGTGCTAGCTCCTACAATGAGCAGTTCTTC,CSASSYNEQFF
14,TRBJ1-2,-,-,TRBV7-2,TGTGCCAGCAGCTTATCTCACCTTAACTATGGCTACACCTTC,CASSLSHLNYGYTF
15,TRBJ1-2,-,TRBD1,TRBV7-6,TGTGCCAGCAGCTTAGGGGGGACAGGGAACTATGGCTACACCTTC,CASSLGGTGNYGYTF
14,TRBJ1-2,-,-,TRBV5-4,TGTGCCAGCAGCTTAGGATATTCGGGCATCGGCTACACCTTC,CASSLGYSGIGYTF
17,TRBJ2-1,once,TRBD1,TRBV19,TGTGCCAGTAGTATAGCATTAGGGGGCCCTTCCTACAATGAGCAGTTCTTC,CASSIALGGPSYNEQFF
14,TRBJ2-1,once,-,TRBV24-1,TGTGCCACCAGTGCGTCCGGGGATTACAATGAGCAGTTCTTC,CATSASGDYNEQFF
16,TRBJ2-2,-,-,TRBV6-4,TGTGCCAGCAGCCCACAGGGCGGAGGGAACACCGGGGAGCTGTTTTTT,CASSPQGGGNTGELFF
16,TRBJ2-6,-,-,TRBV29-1,TGCAGCGTGACGGGGATACCTACTTCTGGGGCCAACGTCCTGACTTTC,CSVTGIPTSGANVLTF
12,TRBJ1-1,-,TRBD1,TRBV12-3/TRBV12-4,TGTGCCAGCACGCGACAGGGGAGTGAAGCTTTCTTT,CASTRQGSEAFF
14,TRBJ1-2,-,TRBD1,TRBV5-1,TGCGCCAGCAGCGCCGGGACAGGGGAGGATGGCTACACCTTC,CASSAGTGEDGYTF
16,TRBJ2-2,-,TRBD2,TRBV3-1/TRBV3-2,TGTGCCAGCAGCCAACGGGGGGGGCTGAACACCGGGGAGCTGTTTTTT,CASSQRGGLNTGELFF
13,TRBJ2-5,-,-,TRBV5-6,TGTGCCAGCAGCGCATTTTCAGTGGAGACCCAGTACTTC,CASSAFSVETQYF
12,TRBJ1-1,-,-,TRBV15,TGTGCCACCAGCAGAGAGGCGGGTGAAGCTTTCTTT,CATSREAGEAFF
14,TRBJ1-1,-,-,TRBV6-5,TGTGCCAGCATCGAAACAGGGAGGGGAACTGAAGCTTTCTTT,CASIETGRGTEAFF